The 17 T cell receptor beta chains in this list originate from one sample, sequenced in a study of blood T cell repertoires in COVID-19. The table came from immunoSEQ multiplex PCR; TCRdb's copy has only in-frame clones and leaves some out. The sample gives 300,000 to 400,000 clones, more than 75% of which show up once; 1.2% is in the top ten. The sample taken for sequencing was PBMCs or T cells enriched from blood (not recorded which). All receptors come from a woman under 30 who had recovered from COVID-19.

This clone was detected only once. The rearrangement joins TRBV11-2 to TRBJ1-1, with 8 nucleotides matching TRBD1. The CDR3 sequence is 15 residues long. The germline gives CDR1 SGHAT, CDR2 FQNNGV. J gave up 0 bases and V 3 bases, and 3 bases lay outside the gene matches. This chain's CDR3 is CASSFTGGLNTEAFF. The CDR3, as DNA: TGTGCCAGCAGCTTTACAGGGGGTTTGAACACTGAAGCTTTCTTT. The full variable domain, rest sourced from reference TRBV11-2 and TRBJ1-1, is EAGVAQSPRYKIIEKRQSVAFWCNPISGHATLYWYQQILGQGPKLLIQFQNNGVVDDSQLPKDRFSAERLKGVDSTLKIQPAKLEDSAVYLCASSFTGGLNTEAFFGQGTRLTVV.

The chain combines TRBV19 with TRBJ1-2; 8 bases are a match to TRBD1. V lost 10 bases, J lost 7 bases, and 11 bases stayed unmatched. Germline values: CDR1 LNHDA, CDR2 SQIVND (reference sequence). This CDR3 has 13 amino acids. This chain's CDR3 is CAIPGQDSGGYTF. DNA of the CDR3: TGTGCCATCCCGGGACAGGATTCTGGTGGCTACACCTTC.

The chain has TRBV27 and TRBJ2-7; 8 bases agree with TRBD2. The CDR3 runs 15 residues. Germline CDR1 is MNHEY and CDR2 is SMNVEV (reference sequence). Trimming at V came to 3 bases and at J to 6 bases, leaving 10 bases not matched to a gene. The CDR3 DNA reads TGTGCCAGCAGTTTCCGATCCGGGGGGGCAAGCGAGCAGTACTTC. It encodes CASSFRSGGASEQYF.

The rearrangement joins TRBV2 to TRBJ1-1, with D unresolved. Germline assignment: CDR1 SNHLY and CDR2 FYNNEI. This CDR3 contains 13 residues. Trimming took 3 bases from V and 1 from J, leaving 6 bases between them. The CDR3 DNA is TGTGCCAGCAGTGAGGTCAGGAACACTGAAGCTTTCTTT. This encodes CASSEVRNTEAFF.

The chain is built from TRBV19 and TRBJ1-2; D possibly corresponds to TRBD1 (6 bases). The CDR3 runs to 15 residues. V lost 0 bases to trimming and J lost 4 bases, with 12 bases between them. Germline V gene lookup returns CDR1 LNHDA and CDR2 SQIVND (reference sequence). Here the CDR3 DNA reads TGTGCCAGTAGTATAGACTCGACAGGTGGCTATGGCTACACCTTC. Its protein is CASSIDSTGGYGYTF.

This clone was recorded a few times. This chain uses TRBV7-9 with TRBJ2-1; TRBD2 is a possible D gene (5 bases). Germline lookup yields CDR1 SEHNR and CDR2 FQNEAQ (reference sequence). This CDR3 is built from 15 residues. Trimming cost V 5 bases and J 3 bases, with 14 bases left between them. This CDR3 is CASSPSIEGYNEQFF. As DNA, the CDR3 is TGTGCCAGCAGCCCATCTATCGAGGGCTACAATGAGCAGTTCTTC.

The chain joins TRBV6-5 to TRBJ1-5, with D uncertain. From germline, CDR1 is MNHEY and CDR2 SVGAGI. V lost 8 bases and J lost 1, with 15 bases in between. The CDR3 consists of 15 residues. The CDR3 region has the DNA TGTGCCAGCGGGAGGTCTCGCTCGAGCAATCAGCCCCAGCATTTT. This gives the protein CASGRSRSSNQPQHF.

The chain joins TRBV7-8 to TRBJ1-5, with 7 nucleotides matching TRBD1. The CDR3 spans 16 residues. The V gene's germline CDR1 is SGHVS and CDR2 FQNEAQ. The trim removed 5 bases at V and 7 bases at J, leaving 14 bases unmatched. The CDR3 spells CASSQPSTGLGQPQHF. CDR3 in DNA: TGTGCCAGCAGCCAACCCTCGACAGGGTTAGGGCAGCCCCAGCATTTT.

This chain connects TRBV24-1 to TRBJ1-2; TRBD1 might be the D (5 bases). The CDR3 is 15 amino acids. The V gene's germline CDR1 is KGHDR and CDR2 SFDVKD. Trimming took 1 base from V and 8 from J, leaving 16 bases between them. In nucleotides, the CDR3 is TGTGCCACCAGTGATTTCGGCGGCGGGACGGGGGGCTACACCTTC. This encodes CATSDFGGGTGGYTF.

The chain couples TRBV5-1 to TRBJ2-1, with a weak D call TRBD1 (8 bases). The V gene's germline CDR1 is SGHRS and CDR2 YFSETQ. V was clipped by 0 bases and J by 0 bases, with 25 bases between them. The CDR3 loop spans 21 amino acids. The DNA for the CDR3 is TGCGCCAGCAGCTTGGATAGAATGAACAGGGGGGGACGGAGCTCCTACAATGAGCAGTTCTTC. Translating gives CASSLDRMNRGGRSSYNEQFF.

The chain combines TRBV6-6 with TRBJ1-6; D not certain. Germline-derived CDR1 and CDR2 are MNHNY and SVGAGI (reference sequence). The CDR3 extends over 14 amino acids. Trimming removed 2 bases at V and 7 bases at J, with 9 bases between. For the CDR3, the DNA is TGTGCCAGCAGTTACCGGGGAACCAATTCACCCCTCCACTTT. Translated: CASSYRGTNSPLHF.

The rearrangement uses TRBV5-6 and TRBJ1-2; TRBD1 matches at 9 bases. The CDR3 is made up of 15 amino acids. Per germline, CDR1 SGHDT and CDR2 YYEEEE. V lost 2 bases to trimming and J lost 5 bases; unmatched junction nucleotides: 7. In DNA form, the CDR3 reads TGTGCCAGCAGCTTAGTACAGGGGGCTTCGTATGGCTACACCTTC. This encodes CASSLVQGASYGYTF.

This clone was recorded only once. The chain couples TRBV6-5 to TRBJ1-5; D perhaps matches TRBD1 (5 bases). This CDR3 contains 15 residues. V was pared by 5 bases and J by 0 bases, with 11 bases between. Germline V gene sequence: CDR1 MNHEY, CDR2 SVGAGI. CDR3 region: CASSHRQGSNQPQHF. Here the CDR3 DNA reads TGTGCCAGCAGTCATCGCCAGGGTAGCAATCAGCCCCAGCATTTT.

The rearrangement joins TRBV30 to TRBJ1-1, with D possibly being TRBD1 (5 bases). The CDR3 is made up of 16 amino acids. Per the germline V gene, CDR1 is GTSNPN and CDR2 is SVGIG (reference sequence). Between the trimmed V and J ends, which lost 0 bases and 1 base, there was a span of 15 bases. The CDR3, as DNA: TGTGCCTGGAGTGTACGGTGGGGGGAGGCGAACACTGAAGCTTTCTTT. This gives the protein CAWSVRWGEANTEAFF.

To note about this clone: This specimen includes other DNA sequences encoding the same CDR3. V is TRBV18 and J is TRBJ1-2; 11 positions match TRBD1. Germline trimming cut 3 bases from V and 5 bases from J; bases unmatched to any gene: 5. Germline V CDR1 and CDR2: KGHSH, LQKENI. The CDR3 has 15 amino acids. The CDR3 DNA is TGTGCCAGCTCACCTGGACAGGGGGCAGATTATGGCTACACCTTC. Its protein is CASSPGQGADYGYTF.

V and J are TRBV19 and TRBJ2-2, with 7 bases lining up with TRBD1. V shed 4 bases, J shed 3 bases, and the junction held 5 bases outside the gene matches. The CDR3 totals 15 residues. Germline CDR1 LNHDA, CDR2 SQIVND (reference sequence). The CDR3 region has the DNA TGTGCCAGTAGTACCCTTGACAGGGACACCGGGGAGCTGTTTTTT. It specifies CASSTLDRDTGELFF.

The chain has TRBV6-5 and TRBJ2-7; 10 bases match TRBD2. The CDR3 extends over 14 amino acids. Germline-derived CDR1 and CDR2 are MNHEY and SVGAGI. Trimming at V came to 7 bases and at J to 1 base, leaving 4 bases not matched to a gene. CDR3 DNA sequence: TGTGCCAGCAAAAGGACTAGCGGATCCTACGAGCAGTACTTC. It specifies CASKRTSGSYEQYF.